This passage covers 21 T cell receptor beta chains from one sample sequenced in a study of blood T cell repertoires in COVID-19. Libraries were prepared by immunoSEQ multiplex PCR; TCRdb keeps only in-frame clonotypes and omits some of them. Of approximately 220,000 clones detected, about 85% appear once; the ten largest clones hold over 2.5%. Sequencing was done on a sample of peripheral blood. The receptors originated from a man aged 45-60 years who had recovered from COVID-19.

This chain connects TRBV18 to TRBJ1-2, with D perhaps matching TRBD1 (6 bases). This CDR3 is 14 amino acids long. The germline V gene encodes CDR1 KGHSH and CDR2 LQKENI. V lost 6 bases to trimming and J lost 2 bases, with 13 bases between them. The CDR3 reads CASSLAQGNYGYTF. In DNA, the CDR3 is TGTGCCAGCTCGCTAGCTCAGGGGAACTATGGCTACACCTTC.

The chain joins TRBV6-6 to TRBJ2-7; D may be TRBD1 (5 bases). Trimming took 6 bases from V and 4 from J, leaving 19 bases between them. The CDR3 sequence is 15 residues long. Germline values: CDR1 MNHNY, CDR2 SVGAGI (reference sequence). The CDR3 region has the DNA TGTGCCAGCAGCGGTCTAGGCCTCAGGGATTACGAGCAGTACTTC. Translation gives CASSGLGLRDYEQYF.

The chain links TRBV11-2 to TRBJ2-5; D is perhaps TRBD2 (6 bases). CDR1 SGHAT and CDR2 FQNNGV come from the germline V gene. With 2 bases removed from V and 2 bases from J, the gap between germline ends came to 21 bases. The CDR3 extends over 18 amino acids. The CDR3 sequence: CASSLLRGRTTVQETQYF. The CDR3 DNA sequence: TGTGCCAGCAGCTTACTGAGGGGTAGGACTACTGTACAAGAGACCCAGTACTTC.

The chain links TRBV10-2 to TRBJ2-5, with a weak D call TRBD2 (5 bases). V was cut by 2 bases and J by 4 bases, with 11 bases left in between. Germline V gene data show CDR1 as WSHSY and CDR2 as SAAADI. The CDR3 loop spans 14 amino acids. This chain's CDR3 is CASSELAARETQYF. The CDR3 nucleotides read TGCGCCAGCAGTGAGCTAGCAGCAAGAGAGACCCAGTACTTC.

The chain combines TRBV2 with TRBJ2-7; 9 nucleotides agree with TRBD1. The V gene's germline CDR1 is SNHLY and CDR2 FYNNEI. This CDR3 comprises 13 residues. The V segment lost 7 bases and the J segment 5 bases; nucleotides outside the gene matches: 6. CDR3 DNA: TGTGCCAGCACCCGGGACAGGGTCGACGAGCAGTACTTC. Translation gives CASTRDRVDEQYF.

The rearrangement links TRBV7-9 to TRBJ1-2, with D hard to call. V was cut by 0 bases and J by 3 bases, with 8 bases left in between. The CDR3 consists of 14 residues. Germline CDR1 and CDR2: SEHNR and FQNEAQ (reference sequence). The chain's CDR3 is CASSLAIADYGYTF. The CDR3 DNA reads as TGTGCCAGCAGCTTAGCGATTGCAGACTATGGCTACACCTTC.

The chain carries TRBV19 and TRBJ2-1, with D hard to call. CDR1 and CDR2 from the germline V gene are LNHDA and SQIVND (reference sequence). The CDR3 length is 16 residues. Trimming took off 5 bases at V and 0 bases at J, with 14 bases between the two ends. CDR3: CASSLSSFSSYNEQFF. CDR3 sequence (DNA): TGTGCCAGTAGTCTTTCATCGTTTAGCTCCTACAATGAGCAGTTCTTC.

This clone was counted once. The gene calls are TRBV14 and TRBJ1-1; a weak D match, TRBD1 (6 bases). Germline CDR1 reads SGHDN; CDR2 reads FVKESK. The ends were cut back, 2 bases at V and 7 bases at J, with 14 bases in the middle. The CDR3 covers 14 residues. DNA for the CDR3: TGTGCCAGCAGCCAATACAGGGATTTTAGTGAAGCTTTCTTT. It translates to CASSQYRDFSEAFF.

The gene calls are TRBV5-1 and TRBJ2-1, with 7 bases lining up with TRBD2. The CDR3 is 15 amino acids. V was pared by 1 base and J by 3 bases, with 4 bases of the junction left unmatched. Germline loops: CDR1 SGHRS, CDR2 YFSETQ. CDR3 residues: CASSLSLADYNEQFF. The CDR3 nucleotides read TGCGCCAGCAGCTTGTCTCTAGCGGACTACAATGAGCAGTTCTTC.

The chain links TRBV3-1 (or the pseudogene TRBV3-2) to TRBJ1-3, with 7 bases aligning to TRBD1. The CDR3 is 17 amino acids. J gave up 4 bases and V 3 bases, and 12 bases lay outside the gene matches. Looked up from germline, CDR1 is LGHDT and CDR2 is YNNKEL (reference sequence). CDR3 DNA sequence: TGTGCCAGCAGCCAGGGAGACTATACAGGGGCCGGAAACACCATATATTTT. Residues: CASSQGDYTGAGNTIYF.

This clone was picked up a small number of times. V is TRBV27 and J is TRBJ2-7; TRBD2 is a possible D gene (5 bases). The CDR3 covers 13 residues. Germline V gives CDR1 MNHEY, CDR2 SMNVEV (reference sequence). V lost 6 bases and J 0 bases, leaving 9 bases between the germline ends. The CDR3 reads CASSRTFSYEQYF. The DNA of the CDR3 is TGTGCCAGCAGCAGGACTTTCTCCTACGAGCAGTACTTC.

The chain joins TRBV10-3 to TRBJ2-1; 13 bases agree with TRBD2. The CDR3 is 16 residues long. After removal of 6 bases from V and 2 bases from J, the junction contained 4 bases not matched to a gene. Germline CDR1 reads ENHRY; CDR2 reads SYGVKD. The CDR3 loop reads CAIRGTSGRAYNEQFF. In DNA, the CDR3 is TGTGCCATCAGGGGTACTAGCGGGAGGGCCTACAATGAGCAGTTCTTC.

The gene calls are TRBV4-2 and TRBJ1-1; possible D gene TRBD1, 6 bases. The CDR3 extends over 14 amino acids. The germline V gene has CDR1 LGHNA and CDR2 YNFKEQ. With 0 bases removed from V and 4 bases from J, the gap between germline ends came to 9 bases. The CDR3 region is CASSQEQGSTEAFF. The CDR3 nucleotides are TGTGCCAGCAGCCAAGAACAGGGTTCCACTGAAGCTTTCTTT.

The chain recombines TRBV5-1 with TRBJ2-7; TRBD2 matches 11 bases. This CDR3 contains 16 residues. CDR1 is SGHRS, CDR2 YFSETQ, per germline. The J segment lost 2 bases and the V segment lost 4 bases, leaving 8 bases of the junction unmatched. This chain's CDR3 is CASSPTSGALTYEQYF. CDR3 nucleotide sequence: TGCGCCAGCAGCCCGACTAGCGGGGCCTTAACCTACGAGCAGTACTTC.

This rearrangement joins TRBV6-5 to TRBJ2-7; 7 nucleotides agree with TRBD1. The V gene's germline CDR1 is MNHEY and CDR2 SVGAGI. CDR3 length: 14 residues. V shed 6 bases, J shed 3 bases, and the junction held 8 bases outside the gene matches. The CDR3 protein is CASRQTGSNYEQYF. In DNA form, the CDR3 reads TGTGCCAGCAGGCAGACAGGGAGCAACTACGAGCAGTACTTC.

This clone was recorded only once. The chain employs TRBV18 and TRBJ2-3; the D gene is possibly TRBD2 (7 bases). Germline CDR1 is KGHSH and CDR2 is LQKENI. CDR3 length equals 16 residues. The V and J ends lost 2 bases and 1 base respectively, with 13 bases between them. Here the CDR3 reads CASSPGGGFRTDTQYF. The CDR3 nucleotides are TGTGCCAGCTCACCAGGGGGGGGCTTTCGCACAGATACGCAGTATTTT.

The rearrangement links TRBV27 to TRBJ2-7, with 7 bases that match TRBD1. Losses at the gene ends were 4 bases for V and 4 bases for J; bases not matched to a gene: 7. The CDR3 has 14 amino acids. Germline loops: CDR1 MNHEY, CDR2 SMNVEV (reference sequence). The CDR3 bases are TGTGCCAGCAGTTACGCCGCACAGGGGTACGAGCAGTACTTC. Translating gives CASSYAAQGYEQYF.

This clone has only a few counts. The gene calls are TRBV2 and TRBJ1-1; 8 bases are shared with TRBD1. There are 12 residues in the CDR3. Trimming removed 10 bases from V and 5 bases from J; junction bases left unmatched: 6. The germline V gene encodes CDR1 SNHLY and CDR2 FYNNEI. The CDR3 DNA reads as TGTGCCAACCGACAGGGGTGGACTGAAGCTTTCTTT. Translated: CANRQGWTEAFF. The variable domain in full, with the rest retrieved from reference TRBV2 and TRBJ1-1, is EPEVTQTPSHQVTQMGQEVILRCVPISNHLYFYWYRQILGQKVEFLVSFYNNEISEKSEIFDDQFSVERPDGSNFTLKIRSTKLEDSAMYFCANRQGWTEAFFGQGTRLTVV.

CDR3 amino acids: CASTVGGATNEKLFF. CDR3 nucleotides: TGTGCCAGCACCGTGGGAGGTGCAACTAATGAAAAACTGTTTTTT. The chain is built from TRBV7-9 and TRBJ1-4; D uncertain. Germline V CDR1 and CDR2: SEHNR, FQNEAQ (reference sequence). The CDR3 has 15 amino acids. Trimming removed 7 bases at V and 0 bases at J, with 12 bases between.

The CDR3 nucleotides read TGTGCCAGCACTTACAGAAAGTTGAACACTGAAGCTTTCTTT. Translated, it gives CASTYRKLNTEAFF. The chain combines TRBV2 with TRBJ1-1; no reliable D call. The germline gives CDR1 SNHLY, CDR2 FYNNEI. The CDR3 is 14 amino acids. The ends were cut back, 7 bases at V and 0 bases at J, with 12 bases in the middle.

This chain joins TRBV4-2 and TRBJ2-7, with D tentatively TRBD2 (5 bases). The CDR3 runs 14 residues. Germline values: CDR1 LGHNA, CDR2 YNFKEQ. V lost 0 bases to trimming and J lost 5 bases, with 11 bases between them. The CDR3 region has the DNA TGTGCCAGCAGCCAAGATAGAGGGCCCGACGAGCAGTACTTC. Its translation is CASSQDRGPDEQYF.